Following are 25 T cell receptor beta chains from one sample sequenced in a study of OX40 agonist ivuxolimab in advanced cancers. Libraries were prepared through the immunoSEQ multiplex PCR assay. As stored in TCRdb, this immuneACCESS dataset retains in-frame rearrangements with V and J assigned. A fraction of the clones does not appear; measured against another copy, unresolved V genes explain less than half of the discrepancy, and the remainder lacks a known reason. The sample table shows about 80,000 clones, and roughly 91% are seen once. Roughly 6.3% of the sample belongs to the ten largest clones. The sequences come from CD4+ or CD8+ T cells sorted from blood, collected in a trial of the OX40 agonist ivuxolimab. Receptors were obtained from an adult with an advanced solid tumor such as melanoma, head and neck, liver or kidney cancer.

The chain combines TRBV9 with TRBJ2-2; weak D call: TRBD2 (7 bases). The CDR3 spans 15 residues. Germline assignment: CDR1 SGDLS and CDR2 YYNGEE. Trimming took off 2 bases at V and 4 bases at J, with 12 bases between the two ends. CDR3 protein: CASSVYGGLTGELFF. The DNA of the CDR3 is TGTGCCAGCAGCGTCTACGGGGGGCTCACCGGGGAGCTGTTTTTT.

This clone was detected a few times. The V call is TRBV2, the J call TRBJ2-7; D call uncertain. CDR3 length equals 12 residues. The V gene's germline CDR1 is SNHLY and CDR2 FYNNEI. V lost 3 bases to trimming and J lost 2 bases, with 5 bases between them. The CDR3 DNA reads as TGTGCCAGCAGTGACGACACCTACGAGCAGTACTTC. Amino acids: CASSDDTYEQYF. The full variable domain, in which reference TRBV2 and TRBJ2-7 provide the parts outside the CDR3, is EPEVTQTPSHQVTQMGQEVILRCVPISNHLYFYWYRQILGQKVEFLVSFYNNEISEKSEIFDDQFSVERPDGSNFTLKIRSTKLEDSAMYFCASSDDTYEQYFGPGTRLTVT.

This clone was recorded once. The chain is built from TRBV7-6 and TRBJ1-3; D remains unclear. CDR1 is SGHVS and CDR2 is FNYEAQ in the germline V gene. V lost 1 base and J lost 7, with 11 bases in between. The CDR3 length is 14 residues. CDR3: CASSLEARGNTIYF. The CDR3 DNA follows: TGTGCCAGCAGCTTAGAAGCCCGAGGGAACACCATATATTTT.

The chain joins TRBV4-1 to TRBJ2-1; 7 bases are shared with TRBD1. V shed 1 base and J 4 bases; nucleotides not matched to a gene: 7. In germline, CDR1 is MGHRA, CDR2 YSYEKL. The CDR3 is 16 residues long. The CDR3 nucleotides are TGCGCCAGCAGCCAAGCCACTGGGACAGTTTACAATGAGCAGTTCTTC. Its protein product is CASSQATGTVYNEQFF.

The chain employs TRBV2 and TRBJ1-1; possibly TRBD1 for D (5 bases). The V and J ends lost 2 bases and 5 bases respectively, with 12 bases between them. The CDR3 runs 14 residues. CDR1 is SNHLY, CDR2 FYNNEI, per germline. This CDR3 reads CASSERWGNTEAFF. The CDR3 DNA reads as TGTGCCAGCAGTGAACGTTGGGGGAATACTGAAGCTTTCTTT.

The J gene is TRBJ1-1, the V gene TRBV5-5; D remains unclear. The CDR3 length is 16 residues. The V and J ends lost 2 bases and 0 bases respectively, with 14 bases between them. Germline CDR1 reads SGHKS; CDR2 reads YYEKEE (reference sequence). Written as DNA, the CDR3 is TGTGCCAGCAGCTTCGGGGAGCCGAACGTGAACACTGAAGCTTTCTTT. It encodes CASSFGEPNVNTEAFF. Filled out from reference TRBV5-5 and TRBJ1-1, the complete variable domain reads DAGVTQSPTHLIKTRGQQVTLRCSPISGHKSVSWYQQVLGQGPQFIFQYYEKEERGRGNFPDRFSARQFPNYSSELNVNALLLGDSALYLCASSFGEPNVNTEAFFGQGTRLTVV.

The chain joins TRBV19 to TRBJ2-5, with 9 bases lining up with TRBD1. The CDR3 is made up of 14 amino acids. Germline values: CDR1 LNHDA, CDR2 SQIVND (reference sequence). V gave up 6 bases and J gave up 1 base; unmatched junction bases: 3. CDR3 coding DNA: TGTGCCAGTAGCCCGACAGGGGGCCAAGAGACCCAGTACTTC. Encoded protein: CASSPTGGQETQYF. Combining the CDR3 with reference TRBV19 and TRBJ2-5 gives the whole variable domain DGGITQSPKYLFRKEGQNVTLSCEQNLNHDAMYWYRQDPGQGLRLIYYSQIVNDFQKGDIAEGYSVSREKKESFPLTVTSAQKNPTAFYLCASSPTGGQETQYFGPGTRLLVL.

This chain uses TRBV2 with TRBJ1-3; 9 positions agree with TRBD1. The CDR3 extends over 15 amino acids. Germline V lookup: CDR1 SNHLY, CDR2 FYNNEI. V was clipped by 6 bases and J by 6 bases; unmatched bases: 9. As DNA, the CDR3 is TGTGCCAGCAGGGACCACAGGGGGCTAGAAAACACCATATATTTT. It translates to CASRDHRGLENTIYF.

The CDR3 loop is CASSYVPQRNTEAFF. The DNA of the CDR3 is TGTGCCAGCAGTTACGTGCCACAACGGAACACTGAAGCTTTCTTT. The chain is built from TRBV6-5 and TRBJ1-1, with no clear D. The CDR3 consists of 15 residues. The ends were cut back, 2 bases at V and 1 base at J, with 11 bases in the middle. CDR1 and CDR2 from the germline V gene are MNHEY and SVGAGI.

The chain is built from TRBV5-1 and TRBJ1-2; D unresolved. V lost 1 base and J lost 4, with 17 bases in between. The CDR3 runs 16 residues. Germline V gives CDR1 SGHRS, CDR2 YFSETQ. CDR3 residues: CASSLYGGRQSYGYTF. Written as DNA, the CDR3 is TGCGCCAGCAGCTTGTATGGAGGGCGACAAAGCTATGGCTACACCTTC.

The chain joins TRBV5-1 to TRBJ1-1; no firm D call. Germline V gene lookup returns CDR1 SGHRS and CDR2 YFSETQ. V was shortened by 2 bases and J by 1 base, with 6 bases between the two germline ends. The CDR3 is 13 residues long. This chain's CDR3 is CASSFDRNTEAFF. DNA for the CDR3: TGCGCCAGCAGCTTTGATAGGAACACTGAAGCTTTCTTT.

This chain links TRBV5-1 with TRBJ2-6; D uncertain. This CDR3 has 14 amino acids. Germline V gene data show CDR1 as SGHRS and CDR2 as YFSETQ. Trimming shortened V by 4 bases and J by 0 bases, and 5 bases separated the two germline ends. CDR3 region: CASSPTSGANVLTF. CDR3 DNA sequence: TGCGCCAGCAGCCCGACCTCTGGGGCCAACGTCCTGACTTTC.

J is TRBJ2-1 and V is TRBV10-1; 7 bases fit TRBD2. Trimming at V came to 0 bases and at J to 15 bases, leaving 8 bases not matched to a gene. CDR1 WNHNN and CDR2 SYGVQD come from the germline V gene (reference sequence). The length of the CDR3 is 13 residues. As DNA, the CDR3 is TGCGCCAGCAGTGAGTCGCCGGGACTATTCCCGTTCTTC. Its translation: CASSESPGLFPFF.

This clone showed up just once. The rearrangement links TRBV7-2 to TRBJ1-2; tentative D call: TRBD1 (5 bases). The V and J ends lost 1 base and 3 bases respectively, with 9 bases between them. The CDR3 loop spans 14 amino acids. Looked up from germline, CDR1 is SGHTA and CDR2 is FQGNSA. Written as DNA, the CDR3 is TGTGCCAGCAGCTTAGGGTCGGGGGACTATGGCTACACCTTC. It codes for CASSLGSGDYGYTF.

The J gene is TRBJ2-1, the V gene TRBV7-3; weak D call: TRBD2 (6 bases). V was shortened by 2 bases and J by 4 bases, with 12 bases between the two germline ends. This CDR3 region has 15 residues. Per germline, CDR1 SGHTA and CDR2 FQGTGA. The CDR3 spells CASSLWSGEYNEQFF. The CDR3 nucleotides read TGTGCCAGCAGCTTATGGTCGGGAGAGTACAATGAGCAGTTCTTC.

The chain employs TRBV5-1 and TRBJ2-5; a weak D match, TRBD2 (7 bases). V lost 4 bases and J lost 5, with 15 bases in between. This CDR3 has 14 amino acids. Germline values: CDR1 SGHRS, CDR2 YFSETQ. The CDR3 sequence: CASSLWGGRETQYF. In nucleotides, the CDR3 is TGCGCCAGCAGCCTCTGGGGGGGCAGGGAGACCCAGTACTTC. Supplemented by reference TRBV5-1 and TRBJ2-5, the full variable domain reads KAGVTQTPRYLIKTRGQQVTLSCSPISGHRSVSWYQQTPGQGLQFLFEYFSETQRNKGNFPGRFSGRQFSNSRSEMNVSTLELGDSALYLCASSLWGGRETQYFGPGTRLLVL.

This chain uses TRBV21-1 with TRBJ2-1; the listed D gene, TRBD2, was not tested against the DNA. TRBV21-1 is described as a pseudogene. There are 14 residues in the CDR3. This CDR3 reads CASSGRTSGDEQFF. The CDR3 coding sequence is TGTGCCAGCAGCGGTCGGACTAGCGGCGATGAGCAGTTCTTC.

The rearrangement uses TRBV11-2 and TRBJ1-1; perhaps TRBD1 as D (5 bases). Germline V lookup: CDR1 SGHAT, CDR2 FQNNGV. V was shortened by 0 bases and J by 1 base, with 6 bases between the two germline ends. CDR3 length: 14 residues. CDR3 nucleotide sequence: TGTGCCAGCAGCTTAGATGGGGGGAACACTGAAGCTTTCTTT. Encoded protein: CASSLDGGNTEAFF.

V gene TRBV6-1 combines with J gene TRBJ1-5; D remains unclear. This CDR3 is built from 13 residues. CDR1 MNHNS and CDR2 SASEGT come from the germline V gene. Between the trimmed V and J ends, which lost 6 bases and 3 bases, there was a span of 9 bases. The chain's CDR3 is CASRDGFNQPQHF. The CDR3 bases are TGTGCCAGCAGAGACGGATTCAATCAGCCCCAGCATTTT.

This chain connects TRBV7-2 to TRBJ1-1; a possible D gene is TRBD1 (5 bases). This CDR3 region has 14 residues. V lost 5 bases and J lost 7, with 17 bases in between. Germline values: CDR1 SGHTA, CDR2 FQGNSA. The CDR3 DNA is TGTGCCAGCAGCAGAACCGGGACGGCTGTTGAAGCTTTCTTT. This sequence encodes CASSRTGTAVEAFF.

V is TRBV10-3 and J is TRBJ2-7; 9 bases agree with TRBD1. Per germline, CDR1 ENHRY and CDR2 SYGVKD. Germline trimming cut 6 bases from V and 7 bases from J; bases unmatched to any gene: 7. This CDR3 spans 13 amino acids. In nucleotides, the CDR3 is TGTGCCATCAGACAGGGGGCTGCGGAAGAGCAGTACTTC. Protein: CAIRQGAAEEQYF.

This clone was found a few times. The gene calls are TRBV7-9 and TRBJ2-1; TRBD2 might be the D (6 bases). Between the trimmed V and J ends, which lost 5 bases and 3 bases, there was a span of 11 bases. This CDR3 spans 14 amino acids. CDR1 and CDR2 from the germline V gene are SEHNR and FQNEAQ (reference sequence). CDR3 amino acids: CASSQGLRYNEQFF. CDR3 nucleotide sequence: TGTGCCAGCAGCCAGGGACTCCGCTACAATGAGCAGTTCTTC. The full variable domain, completed using reference TRBV7-9 and TRBJ2-1, is DTGVSQNPRHKITKRGQNVTFRCDPISEHNRLYWYRQTLGQGPEFLTYFQNEAQLEKSRLLSDRFSAERPKGSFSTLEIQRTEQGDSAMYLCASSQGLRYNEQFFGPGTRLTVL.

The rearrangement uses TRBV10-1 and TRBJ1-2; D gene uncertain. The V gene lost 5 bases and the J gene lost 2 bases, with 9 bases spanning the gap. The germline V gene encodes CDR1 WNHNN and CDR2 SYGVQD (reference sequence). The CDR3 is made up of 13 amino acids. DNA of the CDR3: TGCGCCAGCAGTTCGGGCCTAAACTATGGCTACACCTTC. Its protein product is CASSSGLNYGYTF.

The genes are TRBV19 and TRBJ2-2, with 10 bases lining up with TRBD1. The CDR3 has 15 amino acids. The V gene end was trimmed by 10 bases and the J gene end by 1 base; junction bases not matched to a gene: 6. Germline V CDR1 and CDR2: LNHDA, SQIVND (reference sequence). The CDR3 reads CATSRDRGNTGELFF. CDR3 bases: TGTGCCACTTCACGGGACAGGGGGAACACCGGGGAGCTGTTTTTT.

The DNA for the CDR3 is TGTGCCAGCAGCACAGGAGCCAACTATGGCTACACCTTC. Translated: CASSTGANYGYTF. The chain has TRBV2 and TRBJ1-2, with a tentative D call TRBD1 (5 bases). The CDR3 sequence is 13 residues long. Germline lookup yields CDR1 SNHLY and CDR2 FYNNEI. V dropped 6 bases and J dropped 2 bases, with 10 bases sitting between them.